The TCR beta chain under discussion was sequenced for a study of T cell responses to AZD1222 COVID-19 vaccine (dated by TCRdb to about 2021). Concerning the study at large: AZD1222 recipients whose second dose came at about 4 weeks and those whose second dose came at about 12 weeks were combined into one group, since spike-specific TCR depth and breadth did not differ between the two schedules. TCR sequencing was performed for fewer than 250 trial participants, of whom around 200 were given two doses of AZD1222 and approximately 25 were given two doses of MenACWY control vaccine. Enrollment into the trials was organized by age into subgroups of 18-55, 56-69 and 70-plus years, and those subgroups contained roughly 150, 30 and 60 TCR-sequenced participants, respectively.

The cysteine opens and the phenylalanine closes a CDR3 of 16 amino acids. Only the CDR3 DNA stays, 48 bases, in frame from base 1. The germline V gene encodes CDR1 SGHTA and CDR2 FQGNSA. A distance of 14 bases separates the germline ends of V and J, which lose 1 base and 2 bases respectively. The time point label, read with the paper, signifies: baseline before first vaccination. Vaccinee samples were obtained from the UK trials COV001 and COV002, which included a single-blind randomized controlled phase 2/3 trial of AZD1222 (ChAdOx1 nCoV-19) in healthy adults. Trial participant PBMC samples were collected at day 0 and day 28 after the second dose for TCRbeta chain sequencing. The CDR3 regions of human TCRbeta chains were analyzed by immunosequencing. Per the original workflow: TCRs in the repertoires were matched against a reference library of SARS-CoV-2-specific TCRs that had been generated with the MIRA antigen-specificity platform. Breadth was defined as the fraction of unique TCRs that were SARS-CoV-2-associated. Depth was defined as the fraction of total T cells that were SARS-CoV-2-associated. Using the MIRA data, every spike-specific TCR was mapped to the spike region that the TCR reacted to and assigned to either a CD4 or a CD8 class. Log10-transformed breadth and depth values were compared by one-way ANOVA with Sidak's multiple comparisons tests. The table comes from immuneACCESS by way of TCRdb, which keeps in-frame sequences with V and J called. Part of the clones is missing from these tables; in studies checked, under half for an unresolved V gene and the rest for unknown reasons. D and trimming were read from the DNA, whereas the V and J calls and clone size are those reported in that table. The sample profile shows over 100,000 clones; roughly nine tenths of them were found once. The ten top clones hold 1.5% to 2% of the sample.

What the work shows at the level of the full study, not this receptor alone: Conclusions about previously exposed vaccinees were limited because only six AZD1222 recipients were SARS-CoV-2 seropositive at baseline. In the small 56-69-year group, the increase in depth fell short of significance, most likely because of low power. After two AZD1222 doses, both the breadth and the depth of spike-specific TCRs were significantly higher than at day 0 and than in MenACWY recipients. Reportedly, close to half of the unique spike-specific TCRs recognized epitopes lying outside the regions that are mutated in the B.1.351 and B.1.1.7 variants. Vaccine-associated CD4 TCRs spanned the whole spike protein, with dominant responses in regions 160-218 and 743-854. Participants were mostly white British, with more females than males. The authors suggested clonal diversity may have been underestimated. Because no day 14 peak-response samples were available, repertoires were characterized only after the peak T cell response.

Notes on this clone: Its antigen specificity is not known. It has no much larger one-base neighbor in the sample; base qualities were not kept.

This clonotype originated in an adult in good health. Sequencing used peripheral blood, obtained on day 0 of AZD1222 vaccination. This chain joins TRBV7-2 to TRBJ2-5, with TRBD1 as a weak D call on 6 bases. The CDR3 has the sequence CASSLVVGQPQETQYF. The nucleotide sequence is TGTGCCAGCAGCTTAGTCGTCGGACAGCCACAAGAGACCCAGTACTTC.